Each of the 32 T cell receptor beta chains below was sequenced from the same sample in a study of Graves' ophthalmopathy and Graves' hyperthyroidism. The authors amplified TCR beta CDR3 regions from RNA transcripts. First-round RT-PCR employed HTBI primers, with a second-round multiplex PCR after it. TCRdb ran MiXCR on the multiplex PCR reads and lists one entry per CDR3 protein. The table lists some 350,000 distinct CDR3 sequences, about 15% of them singletons. Material: peripheral blood. Receptor source: an adult woman with stable Graves' hyperthyroidism.

This clonotype occurred once. The CDR3 loop is CASSFRAGVSDEQFF. The CDR3 DNA reads TGTGCCAGCAGCTTTAGAGCGGGAGTTTCGGATGAGCAGTTCTTC. V gene TRBV11-2 combines with J gene TRBJ2-1; TRBD2 matches 8 bases. CDR1 and CDR2 (germline): SGHAT, FQNNGV. J was trimmed by 8 bases and V by 3 bases; bases with no gene match: 9. This CDR3 has 15 residues. Combining the CDR3 with reference TRBV11-2 and TRBJ2-1 gives the whole variable domain EAGVAQSPRYKIIEKRQSVAFWCNPISGHATLYWYQQILGQGPKLLIQFQNNGVVDDSQLPKDRFSAERLKGVDSTLKIQPAKLEDSAVYLCASSFRAGVSDEQFFGPGTRLTVL.

This clonotype turned up a few times. V gene TRBV13 combines with J gene TRBJ2-5; 10 nucleotides line up with TRBD1. The J segment lost 4 bases and the V segment lost 5 bases, leaving 7 bases of the junction unmatched. Germline-derived CDR1 and CDR2 are PRHDT and FYEKMQ (reference sequence). The CDR3 has 15 residues. The chain's CDR3 is CASSIWTGGGETQYF. CDR3 nucleotide sequence: TGTGCCAGCAGCATATGGACAGGGGGGGGAGAGACCCAGTACTTC.

In its sample, this clonotype was seen many times. V is TRBV7-8 and J is TRBJ1-2, with D possibly TRBD1 on 5 matching bases. Germline CDR1 SGHVS, CDR2 FQNEAQ. V was trimmed by 1 base and J by 4 bases, leaving 16 bases between them. There are 16 residues in the CDR3. The CDR3 DNA sequence: TGTGCCAGCAGCTTAGTCGGACATCACCGAATCTATGGCTACACCTTC. The encoded protein is CASSLVGHHRIYGYTF.

There are many counts of this clonotype. This chain joins TRBV27 and TRBJ1-6, with unresolved D. Germline CDR1 is MNHEY and CDR2 is SMNVEV (reference sequence). Trimming left V 2 bases short and J 14 bases short, with 13 bases between. This CDR3 spans 13 amino acids. The CDR3 DNA reads as TGTGCCAGCAGTTTAATATCCTTTTGGGCCCTCCACTTT. Translating gives CASSLISFWALHF.

There are a few counts of this clonotype. The genes are TRBV5-8 and TRBJ1-2; D is perhaps TRBD1 (6 bases). CDR3 length: 13 amino acids. Germline assignment: CDR1 SGHTS and CDR2 YDEGEE. Trimming stripped 4 bases from V and 7 bases from J, with 14 bases between. CDR3 sequence reads: CASSRNRDGGYTF. The CDR3 DNA sequence: TGTGCCAGCAGCCGGAACAGGGACGGTGGCTACACCTTC.

This clonotype was recorded at least ten times. The V and J genes are TRBV28 and TRBJ2-5; 9 bases are a match to TRBD1. The length of the CDR3 is 15 residues. The V gene's germline CDR1 is MDHEN and CDR2 SYDVKM. After removal of 1 base from V and 5 bases from J, the junction contained 5 bases not matched to a gene. The CDR3 DNA reads as TGTGCCAGCAGTTTATTGGGGACAGGGCCGGAGACCCAGTACTTC. Translation: CASSLLGTGPETQYF.

This clonotype was counted many times. V usage is TRBV7-9 and J usage is TRBJ1-2; TRBD1 is a possible D gene (6 bases). V was clipped by 6 bases and J by 0 bases, with 29 bases between them. This CDR3 region has 20 residues. Looked up from germline, CDR1 is SEHNR and CDR2 is FQNEAQ (reference sequence). In nucleotides, the CDR3 is TGTGCCAGCAGTTCCTCTCAAGTCCGGGACACCCGACCCGCTAACTATGGCTACACCTTC. Protein product: CASSSSQVRDTRPANYGYTF.

This clonotype was picked up many times. CDR3 loop: CASSFDRDNSPLHF. The CDR3 nucleotides read TGTGCCAGCAGTTTTGACAGGGATAATTCACCCCTCCACTTT. This chain connects TRBV28 to TRBJ1-6; 7 bases agree with TRBD1. The CDR3 has 14 residues. Germline trimming cut 3 bases from V and 5 bases from J; bases unmatched to any gene: 1. Germline lookup yields CDR1 MDHEN and CDR2 SYDVKM.

This clonotype was observed at least ten times. The chain has TRBV29-1 and TRBJ2-2; 12 bases match TRBD2. The CDR3 sequence is 17 residues long. The junction had 8 bases not matched to a gene; V was cut back by 2 bases and J by 4 bases. Germline CDR1 is SQVTM and CDR2 is ANQGSEA. The CDR3, as DNA: TGCAGCGTTGAACTGACTAGCGGGAGTGGATTCACCGGGGAGCTGTTTTTT. Residues: CSVELTSGSGFTGELFF.

The V call is TRBV6-2 or TRBV6-3, the J call TRBJ1-5; no reliable D call. Germline loops: CDR1 MNHEY, CDR2 SVGEGT. The CDR3 runs to 15 residues. The V and J ends lost 5 bases and 5 bases respectively, with 16 bases between them. The CDR3 DNA is TGTGCCAGCAGTCACCCTCAGCAGGTCGATCAGCCCCAGCATTTT. Protein sequence: CASSHPQQVDQPQHF.

The CDR3 sequence: CASTTQGTGELFF. The CDR3 region has the DNA TGTGCCAGCACGACACAGGGGACCGGGGAGCTGTTTTTT. This chain joins TRBV7-9 and TRBJ2-2, with 7 nucleotides matching TRBD1. The germline CDR1 and CDR2 sequences are SEHNR and FQNEAQ (reference sequence). The ends lost 7 bases at V and 5 bases at J; junction bases unmatched: 4. There are 13 residues in the CDR3.

This clonotype was seen a handful of times. V usage is TRBV27 and J usage is TRBJ2-1; 7 bases are shared with TRBD2. Germline trimming cut 3 bases from V and 1 base from J; bases unmatched to any gene: 0. Germline assignment: CDR1 MNHEY and CDR2 SMNVEV (reference sequence). There are 14 residues in the CDR3. The CDR3 bases are TGTGCCAGCAGTTTGCGGGGGTCCTACAATGAGCAGTTCTTC. Encoded protein: CASSLRGSYNEQFF.

This rearrangement joins TRBV6-1 to TRBJ1-1; no definite D call. The CDR3 length is 11 residues. Trimming pared 4 bases from V and 5 bases from J, leaving 5 bases between. From germline, CDR1 is MNHNS and CDR2 SASEGT. The CDR3 sequence: CASSAMTEAFF. As DNA, the CDR3 is TGTGCCAGCAGTGCGATGACTGAAGCTTTCTTT.

This clonotype has ten or more counts. The CDR3: CASSFAAGEETQYF. The CDR3 region has the DNA TGTGCCAGCAGTTTTGCAGCGGGAGAAGAGACCCAGTACTTC. The chain employs TRBV28 and TRBJ2-5; 8 bases match TRBD2. The germline gives CDR1 MDHEN, CDR2 SYDVKM. The CDR3 extends over 14 amino acids. The junction had 3 bases not matched to a gene; V was cut back by 3 bases and J by 3 bases.

As for this clonotype: Relative to the germline gene, one junction end is altered; a read error may explain this. The V gene is TRBV3-1, the J gene TRBJ2-6, with a weak D call TRBD1 (6 bases). The CDR3 length is 15 residues. Germline V gene data show CDR1 as LGHDT and CDR2 as YNNKEL (reference sequence). The CDR3 nucleotides read TGTGCAAGCAGTCCCTTCCCCGGACAGATCTACGAGCAGTGCTTC. This sequence encodes CASSPFPGQIYEQCF. The full variable domain, completed using reference TRBV3-1 and TRBJ2-6, is DTAVSQTPKYLVTQMGNDKSIKCEQNLGHDTMYWYKQDSKKFLKIMFSYNNKELIINETVPNRFSPKSPDKAHLNLHINSLELGDSAVYFCASSPFPGQIYEQCFGAGSRLTVL.

This clonotype was counted ten times or more. The gene calls are TRBV28 and TRBJ1-2, with D tentatively TRBD1 (5 bases). CDR1 and CDR2 (germline): MDHEN, SYDVKM. The CDR3 has 15 amino acids. The V end was cut by 10 bases, the J end by 8 bases, with 26 bases between. Here the CDR3 DNA reads TGTGCCATCCATTCATCGGGTCTCCCGCAGGGCGGCTACACCTTC. Translated: CAIHSSGLPQGGYTF.

This clonotype came up many times. The chain combines TRBV24-1 with TRBJ2-2, with TRBD2 matching over 7 bases. Germline CDR1 and CDR2: KGHDR and SFDVKD. The J segment lost 6 bases and the V segment lost 4 bases, leaving 7 bases of the junction unmatched. CDR3 length: 15 residues. This chain's CDR3 is CATSDAGVDPGELFF. The DNA of the CDR3 is TGTGCCACCAGTGACGCGGGAGTTGATCCCGGGGAGCTGTTTTTT.

The chain joins TRBV24-1 to TRBJ1-2; D remains unclear. This CDR3 region has 11 residues. Germline values: CDR1 KGHDR, CDR2 SFDVKD. Deletions cut 3 bases from V and 5 bases from J, with 3 bases between. CDR3 residues: CATSDEYGYTF. The CDR3 coding sequence is TGTGCCACCAGTGATGAATATGGCTACACCTTC.

The table lists this clonotype with a few counts. The CDR3 nucleotides are TGTGCCAGCAGTTCGGGGACTAGCGGTAACTCTGGGGCCAACGTCCTGACTTTC. This sequence encodes CASSSGTSGNSGANVLTF. The rearrangement uses TRBV12-3 or TRBV12-4 and TRBJ2-6, with 11 bases fitting TRBD2. J was trimmed by 0 bases and V by 4 bases; bases with no gene match: 5. The CDR3 has 18 residues.

This clonotype was observed at least ten times. The chain couples TRBV20-1 to TRBJ2-2, with 7 bases lining up with TRBD2. There are 15 residues in the CDR3. Germline V lookup: CDR1 DFQATT, CDR2 SNEGSKA (reference sequence). J was trimmed by 5 bases and V by 1 base; bases with no gene match: 7. The CDR3 DNA is TGCAGTGCTAGAGTTACGGGAGGAAAAACCGGGGAGCTGTTTTTT. Encoded protein: CSARVTGGKTGELFF.

The rearrangement uses TRBV30 and TRBJ1-1, with unresolved D. Germline V gene lookup returns CDR1 GTSNPN and CDR2 SVGIG (reference sequence). The V gene lost 4 bases and the J gene lost 6 bases, with 12 bases spanning the gap. The CDR3 runs to 12 residues. Here the CDR3 reads CAWIAGPAEAFF. Here the CDR3 DNA reads TGTGCCTGGATTGCGGGTCCCGCTGAAGCTTTCTTT.

This clonotype was picked up many times. The rearrangement uses TRBV6-2 or TRBV6-3 and TRBJ1-2, with 7 bases that match TRBD1. The junction had 3 bases not matched to a gene; V was cut back by 2 bases and J by 6 bases. Germline CDR1 is MNHEY and CDR2 is SVGEGT. This CDR3 is built from 13 residues. CDR3 nucleotide sequence: TGTGCCAGCAGTTACCGGACAGGCCATGGCTACACCTTC. This encodes CASSYRTGHGYTF.

This clonotype was seen at least ten times. V gene TRBV4-3 combines with J gene TRBJ1-2; D is unclear. The germline gives CDR1 LGHNA, CDR2 YSLEER. V was trimmed by 0 bases and J by 5 bases, leaving 7 bases between them. CDR3 size: 13 residues. Here the CDR3 reads CASSQDGGYGYTF. CDR3 nucleotides: TGCGCCAGCAGCCAAGATGGAGGGTATGGCTACACCTTC.

This clonotype has at least ten counts. The genes are TRBV28 and TRBJ2-7, with 9 bases matching TRBD1. The CDR3 runs to 14 residues. The V gene end was trimmed by 4 bases and the J gene end by 1 base; junction bases not matched to a gene: 2. From germline, CDR1 is MDHEN and CDR2 SYDVKM. DNA of the CDR3: TGTGCCAGCAGTTCGGACAGGGGATCCTACGAGCAGTACTTC. Amino acid sequence: CASSSDRGSYEQYF. Full variable domain (outside the CDR3, taken from reference TRBV28 and TRBJ2-7): DVKVTQSSRYLVKRTGEKVFLECVQDMDHENMFWYRQDPGLGLRLIYFSYDVKMKEKGDIPEGYSVSREKKERFSLILESASTNQTSMYLCASSSDRGSYEQYFGPGTRLTVT.

This chain joins TRBV29-1 and TRBJ1-3; D perhaps matches TRBD1 (5 bases). CDR1 is SQVTM, CDR2 ANQGSEA, per germline. Trimming removed 6 bases from V and 0 bases from J, with 21 bases in between. The CDR3 runs 17 residues. CDR3 sequence: CSVRRGSDSISGNTIYF. As DNA, the CDR3 is TGCAGCGTACGCCGGGGCAGTGACTCGATCTCTGGAAACACCATATATTTT.

This clonotype came up many times. The gene calls are TRBV14 and TRBJ2-7; D not certain. The V gene's germline CDR1 is SGHDN and CDR2 FVKESK. CDR3 size: 15 residues. Trimming took off 2 bases at V and 5 bases at J, with 16 bases between the two ends. The CDR3 sequence: CASSQLRGKAHEQYF. DNA of the CDR3: TGTGCCAGCAGCCAACTGCGTGGGAAGGCCCACGAGCAGTACTTC.

The rearrangement joins TRBV4-2 to TRBJ1-1, with D possibly matching TRBD1 (6 bases). Between the trimmed V and J ends, which lost 0 bases and 5 bases, there was a span of 16 bases. The CDR3 spans 16 residues. Germline CDR1 is LGHNA and CDR2 is YNFKEQ. The CDR3 sequence is CASSQEEGGGGTEAFF. In DNA form, the CDR3 reads TGTGCCAGCAGCCAAGAAGAAGGGGGGGGTGGTACTGAAGCTTTCTTT.

About this clonotype: A clone one base away is much larger, so this may be a read error. The chain is built from TRBV2 and TRBJ2-7; D is perhaps TRBD2 (6 bases). Germline lookup yields CDR1 SNHLY and CDR2 FYNNEI. V lost 11 bases to trimming and J lost 1 base, with 18 bases between them. The CDR3 consists of 14 residues. In DNA, the CDR3 is TGTGCCTGCACTGGCGGGATGGCATCCTACGAGCAGTACTTC. Residues: CACTGGMASYEQYF.

In this sample, this clonotype turned up many times. This sequence joins TRBV7-9 and TRBJ2-4, with TRBD1 matching over 7 bases. CDR3 length: 17 residues. The germline V gene has CDR1 SEHNR and CDR2 FQNEAQ (reference sequence). After removal of 0 bases from V and 1 base from J, the junction contained 6 bases not matched to a gene. The CDR3 DNA sequence: TGTGCCAGCAGCTTAGCTGATACAGGGGTCGCCAAAAACATTCAGTACTTC. It codes for CASSLADTGVAKNIQYF.

This clonotype was seen ten or more times. The chain joins TRBV6-1 to TRBJ1-3; D not certain. The CDR3 is made up of 11 amino acids. V lost 6 bases, J lost 5 bases, and 5 bases lay in between. Germline V gene sequence: CDR1 MNHNS, CDR2 SASEGT. DNA for the CDR3: TGTGCCAGCAGAGGTAGAAACACCATATATTTT. Translating gives CASRGRNTIYF.

In its sample, this clonotype was seen many times. This chain joins TRBV12-3 or TRBV12-4 and TRBJ2-5, with 7 bases aligning to TRBD1. The CDR3 totals 14 residues. The V segment lost 6 bases and the J segment 4 bases; nucleotides outside the gene matches: 8. In DNA form, the CDR3 reads TGTGCCAGCAGCCCAACAGGGGATGGAGAGACCCAGTACTTC. Its protein product is CASSPTGDGETQYF.

This clonotype showed up many times. The chain combines TRBV30 with TRBJ2-2; TRBD2 matches at 9 bases. CDR1 and CDR2 from the germline V gene are GTSNPN and SVGIG (reference sequence). CDR3 length: 14 amino acids. The J segment lost 4 bases and the V segment lost 5 bases, leaving 5 bases of the junction unmatched. The CDR3 spells CAWGSGRVTGELFF. CDR3 bases: TGTGCCTGGGGTAGCGGGAGAGTCACCGGGGAGCTGTTTTTT.